A selection of T cell receptor beta chains follows, all from one sample in a study of vaccination and CD4 T cells after COVID-19. A single record per CDR3 protein comes from TCRdb applying MiXCR to the PCR reads. The table has some 8,800 distinct CDR3 sequences, about 65% seen once; the top ten hold almost 35%. Their specific antigens are unknown. Sequencing input: CD4+ T cells from blood, cultured in vitro. Receptors were obtained from a human donor who had recovered from COVID-19. Both conserved end residues are part of each CDR3. D genes are given only for firm matches.

TRBV5-4	.	TRBJ1-2	CASSLDGWRIEYYGYTF
TRBV20-1	TRBD1	TRBJ2-4	CSARERGRVDIQYF
TRBV3-1	TRBD2	TRBJ2-1	CASSPGGYNEQFF
TRBV15	.	TRBJ2-1	CATSRNDEQFF
TRBV20-1	.	TRBJ2-5	CSAEPGDQETQYF
TRBV19	TRBD1	TRBJ1-5	CASSGGGTGVQPQHF
TRBV6-1	.	TRBJ1-1	CASSERGMNTEAFF
TRBV7-2	TRBD2	TRBJ2-1	CASSSRQLAGGRKFF
TRBV6-1	.	TRBJ2-6	CASSQDGPNVLTF
TRBV7-9	TRBD1	TRBJ1-2	CASSLGTSDRGHGYTF
TRBV20-1	.	TRBJ2-7	CSAPPLTNSYEQYF
TRBV5-5	.	TRBJ1-5	CASSLIPTDSNQPQHF
TRBV10-3	TRBD1	TRBJ1-2	CATSDRNEGGYTF
TRBV30	TRBD1	TRBJ1-2	CAWSRGRDGNYGYTF
TRBV7-6	.	TRBJ1-3	CASSSNSGNTIYF
TRBV6-2/TRBV6-3	TRBD1	TRBJ1-5	CASSFRTGRALQHF
TRBV20-1	.	TRBJ1-2	CSATSDRVNYGYTF
TRBV7-9	.	TRBJ1-1	CASSSREGNTEAFF
TRBV7-2	.	TRBJ2-3	CASSLGVLRATDTQYF
TRBV5-4	TRBD2	TRBJ2-2	CASSPGLAGGSGELFF
TRBV10-1	.	TRBJ2-7	CASSESWRAYEQYF
TRBV11-2	TRBD1	TRBJ1-5	CASSSHTGTGGRIQPQHF
TRBV20-1	TRBD1	TRBJ1-5	CSARTGDQPQHF
TRBV21-1	.	TRBJ1-5	CASSATSPGGNSNQPQHF
TRBV7-9	TRBD1	TRBJ1-1	CASSGGTGRFTEAFF
TRBV20-1	.	TRBJ2-3	CSARRGGYTDTQYF
TRBV20-1	TRBD1	TRBJ1-4	CSARLGTGDEKLFF
TRBV6-1	.	TRBJ1-2	CASSEPKGGPRYGYTF
TRBV6-5	TRBD1	TRBJ1-1	CASSSTRTGNTEAFF
TRBV5-6	TRBD1	TRBJ1-1	CASSLVGQGNTEAFF